This T cell receptor beta chain was identified during a study of T cell responses to AZD1222 COVID-19 vaccine. Study-level findings and limits: At baseline, seropositivity was found in only five or six AZD1222 recipients. Donors, mostly white British, included more females; clonal diversity was possibly underestimated.

Using immunoSEQ multiplex PCR, the repertoire was profiled, and TCRdb retains in-frame clones only, with some absent. Here the sample spans about 160,000 clones, about 90% being singletons. Germline CDR1 MNHEY, CDR2 SMNVEV (reference sequence). V was cut by 7 bases and J by 9 bases, with 25 bases left in between. There are 17 residues in the CDR3. Note on this clone: The target antigen is unknown.

The gene calls are TRBV27 and TRBJ1-6; no clear D gene. The receptor was derived from an adult in good health. The specimen comprised peripheral blood, sampled on day 0 of MenACWY control vaccination. The CDR3, as DNA: TGTGCCAGCACCCTCCCGCCCCGGGAAAACCATGGTTCACCCCTCCACTTT. Translation gives CASTLPPRENHGSPLHF.